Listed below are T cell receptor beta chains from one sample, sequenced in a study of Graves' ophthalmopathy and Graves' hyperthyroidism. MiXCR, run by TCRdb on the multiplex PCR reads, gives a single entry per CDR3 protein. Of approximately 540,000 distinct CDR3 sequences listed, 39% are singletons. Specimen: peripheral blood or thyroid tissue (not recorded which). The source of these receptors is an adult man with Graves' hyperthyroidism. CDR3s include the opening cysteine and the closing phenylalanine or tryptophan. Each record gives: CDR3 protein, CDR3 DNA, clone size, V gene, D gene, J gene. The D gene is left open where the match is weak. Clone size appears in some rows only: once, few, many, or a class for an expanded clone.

CDR3: CATSGGTGVYGYTF
DNA: TGTGCCACCAGCGGAGGGACAGGGGTCTATGGCTACACCTTC
size: many
V: TRBV15
D: TRBD1
J: TRBJ1-2

CDR3: CASSPPGEAYEQYF
DNA: TGTGCCAGCAGCCCCCCTGGAGAAGCGTACGAGCAGTACTTC
size: NA
V: TRBV7-9
D: NA
J: TRBJ2-7

CDR3: CASSSVPAGRLFF
DNA: TGTGCCAGTAGTTCTGTCCCAGCCGGTAGGCTGTTTTTT
size: many
V: TRBV19
D: NA
J: TRBJ2-2

CDR3: CATSRGTATNEKLFF
DNA: TGTGCCACCAGCAGAGGGACAGCAACTAATGAAAAACTGTTTTTT
size: NA
V: TRBV15
D: NA
J: TRBJ1-4

CDR3: CASSLAETGLNTGELFF
DNA: TGCGCCAGCAGCTTGGCCGAGACAGGGCTTAACACCGGGGAGCTGTTTTTT
size: few
V: TRBV5-1
D: TRBD1
J: TRBJ2-2

CDR3: CASSEALGRNFQPQHF
DNA: TGTGCCAGCAGTGAAGCGCTTGGCAGGAACTTCCAGCCCCAGCATTTT
size: many
V: TRBV2
D: NA
J: TRBJ1-5

CDR3: CASSAQGSNGYTF
DNA: TGTGCCAGCAGCGCACAGGGATCAAATGGCTACACCTTC
size: NA
V: TRBV7-2
D: NA
J: TRBJ1-2

CDR3: CSARRDGYTF
DNA: TGCAGTGCTAGGAGGGATGGCTACACCTTC
size: many
V: TRBV20-1
D: NA
J: TRBJ1-2

CDR3: CASSLGLDNSPLHF
DNA: TGTGCCAGCAGTTTAGGGTTGGATAATTCACCCCTCCACTTT
size: many
V: TRBV12-3/TRBV12-4
D: NA
J: TRBJ1-6

CDR3: CSVADRDETQYF
DNA: TGCAGCGTTGCCGACAGGGACGAGACCCAGTACTTC
size: few
V: TRBV29-1
D: TRBD1
J: TRBJ2-5

CDR3: CSVEAGNTF
DNA: TGCAGCGTTGAAGCTGGAAACACCTTC
size: NA
V: TRBV29-1
D: NA
J: TRBJ1-2